This TCR beta chain was obtained from a study of CD8 T cells in ankylosing spondylitis. It was by quantitative 5'-RACE with molecular barcodes that TCR beta libraries were made. TCRdb reprocessed the 5' RACE reads with MiXCR, giving one entry per CDR3 protein. The repertoire holds approximately 350,000 distinct CDR3 sequences, with 20% to 25% as singletons. V shed 1 base and J shed 0 bases, with 8 bases lying between them. Per germline, CDR1 SGHDT and CDR2 YYEEEE. CDR3 length: 14 amino acids. Study results and limitations: There was a TCR beta motif, made of several highly homologous variants, that appeared characteristic of ankylosing spondylitis blood. Reactive arthritis synovial fluid and blood previously showed some of these motif variants.

This clonotype was detected only a few times. The antigen is undetermined. This TCR was sampled from a male donor with ankylosing spondylitis or in good health (not recorded which). The V call is TRBV5-6, the J call TRBJ2-7, with D unclear. Sample: blood, either unsorted or a sorted T cell fraction (not recorded which). CDR3 sequence reads: CASSLSLNSYEQYF. In DNA, the CDR3 is TGTGCCAGCAGCTTGTCTCTAAACTCCTACGAGCAGTACTTC.